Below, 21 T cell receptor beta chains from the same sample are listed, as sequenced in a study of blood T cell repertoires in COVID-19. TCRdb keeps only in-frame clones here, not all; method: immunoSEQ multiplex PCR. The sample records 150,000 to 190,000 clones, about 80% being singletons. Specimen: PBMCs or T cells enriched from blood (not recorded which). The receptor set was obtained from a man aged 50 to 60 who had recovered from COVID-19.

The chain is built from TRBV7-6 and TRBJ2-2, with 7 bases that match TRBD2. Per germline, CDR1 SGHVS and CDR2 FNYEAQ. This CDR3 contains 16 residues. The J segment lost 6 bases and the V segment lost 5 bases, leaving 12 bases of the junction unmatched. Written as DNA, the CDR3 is TGTGCCAGCAGCCCCGCCGGGACCGCGGGAGCCGGGGAGCTGTTTTTT. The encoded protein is CASSPAGTAGAGELFF.

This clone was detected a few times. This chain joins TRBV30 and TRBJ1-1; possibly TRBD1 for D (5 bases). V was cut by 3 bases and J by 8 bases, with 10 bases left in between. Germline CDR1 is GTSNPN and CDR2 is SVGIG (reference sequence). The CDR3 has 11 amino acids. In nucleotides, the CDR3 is TGTGCCTGGAGGTATAGGGGCGAAGCTTTCTTT. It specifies CAWRYRGEAFF.

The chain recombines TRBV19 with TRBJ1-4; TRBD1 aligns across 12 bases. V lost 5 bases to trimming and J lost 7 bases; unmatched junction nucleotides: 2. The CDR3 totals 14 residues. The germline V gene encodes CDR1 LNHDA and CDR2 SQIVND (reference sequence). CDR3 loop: CASSLGQGAEKLFF. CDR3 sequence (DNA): TGTGCCAGTAGTCTGGGACAGGGGGCTGAAAAACTGTTTTTT. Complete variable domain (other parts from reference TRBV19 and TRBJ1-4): DGGITQSPKYLFRKEGQNVTLSCEQNLNHDAMYWYRQDPGQGLRLIYYSQIVNDFQKGDIAEGYSVSREKKESFPLTVTSAQKNPTAFYLCASSLGQGAEKLFFGSGTQLSVL.

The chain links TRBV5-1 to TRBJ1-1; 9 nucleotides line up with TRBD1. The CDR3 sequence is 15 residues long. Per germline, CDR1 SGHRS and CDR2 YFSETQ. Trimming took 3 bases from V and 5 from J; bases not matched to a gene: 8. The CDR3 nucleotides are TGCGCCAGCAGCTCAACAGGGGGCTCGGGAACTGAAGCTTTCTTT. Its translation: CASSSTGGSGTEAFF.

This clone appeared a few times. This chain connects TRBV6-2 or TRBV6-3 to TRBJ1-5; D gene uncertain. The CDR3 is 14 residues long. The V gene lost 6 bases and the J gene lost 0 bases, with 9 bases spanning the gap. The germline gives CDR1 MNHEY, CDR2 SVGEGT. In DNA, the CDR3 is TGTGCCAGCAGCCCAGCTATTAGCAATCAGCCCCAGCATTTT. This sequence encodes CASSPAISNQPQHF.

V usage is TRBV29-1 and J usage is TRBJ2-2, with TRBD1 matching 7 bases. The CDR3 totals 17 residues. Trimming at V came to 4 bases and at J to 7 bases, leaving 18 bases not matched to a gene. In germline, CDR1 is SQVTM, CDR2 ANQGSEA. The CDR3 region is CSVALGVQGDLGGELFF. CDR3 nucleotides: TGCAGCGTTGCGCTAGGGGTGCAGGGGGATTTAGGCGGGGAGCTGTTTTTT.

The CDR3 protein is CASSWDSSYNEQFF. As DNA, the CDR3 is TGTGCCAGCAGTTGGGACAGCTCCTACAATGAGCAGTTCTTC. The chain uses TRBV6-2 or TRBV6-3 and TRBJ2-1; 7 positions agree with TRBD1. The germline CDR1 and CDR2 sequences are MNHEY and SVGEGT. The CDR3 is 14 residues long. V lost 4 bases to trimming and J lost 0 bases; unmatched junction nucleotides: 0.

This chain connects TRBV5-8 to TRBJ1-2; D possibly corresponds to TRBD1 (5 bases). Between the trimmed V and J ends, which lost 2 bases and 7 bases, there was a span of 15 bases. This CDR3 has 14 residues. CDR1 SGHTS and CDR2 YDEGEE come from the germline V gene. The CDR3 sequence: CASSFWSRDGGYTF. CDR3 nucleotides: TGTGCCAGCAGCTTTTGGAGCAGGGATGGTGGCTACACCTTC.

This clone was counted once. This CDR3 reads CASSYSSTAVNTEAFF. In DNA form, the CDR3 reads TGTGCCAGCAGTTACTCTTCGACAGCCGTGAACACTGAAGCTTTCTTT. The genes are TRBV6-5 and TRBJ1-1, with D possibly matching TRBD1 (5 bases). CDR3 length equals 16 residues. Between the trimmed V and J ends, which lost 0 bases and 0 bases, there was a span of 11 bases. Germline CDR1 and CDR2: MNHEY and SVGAGI.

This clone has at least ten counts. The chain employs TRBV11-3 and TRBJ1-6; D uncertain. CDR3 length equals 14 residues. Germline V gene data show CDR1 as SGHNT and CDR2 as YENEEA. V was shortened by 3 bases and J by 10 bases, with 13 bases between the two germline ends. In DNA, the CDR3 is TGTGCCAGCAGCTTTTTGTCCGGAGGGTCACCCCTCCACTTT. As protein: CASSFLSGGSPLHF.

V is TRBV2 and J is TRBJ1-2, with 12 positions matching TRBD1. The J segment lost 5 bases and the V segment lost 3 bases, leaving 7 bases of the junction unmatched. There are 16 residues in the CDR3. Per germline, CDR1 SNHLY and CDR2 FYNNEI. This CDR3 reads CASSDGGTGGWYGYTF. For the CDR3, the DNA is TGTGCCAGCAGTGACGGTGGGACAGGGGGCTGGTATGGCTACACCTTC.

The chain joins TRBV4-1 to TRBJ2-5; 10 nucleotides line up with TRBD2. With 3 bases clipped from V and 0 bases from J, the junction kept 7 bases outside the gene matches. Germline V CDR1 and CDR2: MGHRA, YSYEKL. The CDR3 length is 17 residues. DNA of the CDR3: TGCGCCAGCAGCCAGGACCGCCTAGCGGGGGACCAAGAGACCCAGTACTTC. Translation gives CASSQDRLAGDQETQYF.

CDR3 in amino acids: CASSFRTGGGYEQYF. CDR3 nucleotide sequence: TGTGCCAGCAGCTTCAGAACAGGGGGCGGTTATGAGCAGTACTTC. The gene calls are TRBV7-2 and TRBJ2-7, with 9 bases matching TRBD1. V shed 3 bases, J shed 7 bases, and the junction held 10 bases outside the gene matches. The CDR3 is 15 amino acids. Germline V gives CDR1 SGHTA, CDR2 FQGNSA.

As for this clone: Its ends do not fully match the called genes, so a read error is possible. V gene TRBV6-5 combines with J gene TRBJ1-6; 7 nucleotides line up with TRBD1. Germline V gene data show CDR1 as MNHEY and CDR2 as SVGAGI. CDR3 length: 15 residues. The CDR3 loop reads CASRKGGSDNSPLHF. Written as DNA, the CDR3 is TGTGCCAGCAGAAAAGGGGGCTCCGATAATTCACCCCTCCACTTT.

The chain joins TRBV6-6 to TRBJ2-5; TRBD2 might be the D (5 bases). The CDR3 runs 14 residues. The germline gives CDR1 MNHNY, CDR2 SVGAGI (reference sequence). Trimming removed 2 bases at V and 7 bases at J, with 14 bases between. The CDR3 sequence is CASSYPSTEATQYF. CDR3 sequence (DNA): TGTGCCAGCAGTTACCCCTCCACGGAGGCGACCCAGTACTTC.

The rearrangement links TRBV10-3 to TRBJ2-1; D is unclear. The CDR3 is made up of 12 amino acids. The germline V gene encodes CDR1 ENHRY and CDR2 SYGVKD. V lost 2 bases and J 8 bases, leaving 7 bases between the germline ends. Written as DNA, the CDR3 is TGTGCCATCAGTGAGACAGCCGATGAGCAGTTCTTC. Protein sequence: CAISETADEQFF.

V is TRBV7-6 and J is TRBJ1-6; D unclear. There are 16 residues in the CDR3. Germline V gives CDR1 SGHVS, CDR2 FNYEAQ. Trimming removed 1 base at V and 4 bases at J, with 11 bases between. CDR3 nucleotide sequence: TGTGCCAGCAGCTTAGGCGGCAGAACTTATAATTCACCCCTCCACTTT. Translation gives CASSLGGRTYNSPLHF.

This CDR3 is CASRPHRVRNQPQHF. CDR3 DNA: TGTGCCAGCAGACCACACAGGGTACGGAATCAGCCCCAGCATTTT. The chain couples TRBV28 to TRBJ1-5, with a possible D match to TRBD1 (6 bases). Trimming stripped 6 bases from V and 4 bases from J, with 16 bases between. There are 15 residues in the CDR3. Looked up from germline, CDR1 is MDHEN and CDR2 is SYDVKM.

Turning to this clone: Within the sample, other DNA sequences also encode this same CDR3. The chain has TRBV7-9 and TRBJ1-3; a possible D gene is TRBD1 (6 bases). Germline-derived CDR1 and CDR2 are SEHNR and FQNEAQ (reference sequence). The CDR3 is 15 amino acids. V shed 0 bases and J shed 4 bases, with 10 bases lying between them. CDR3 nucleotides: TGTGCCAGCAGCTTAGCCCAGGGGATCGGAAACACCATATATTTT. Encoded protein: CASSLAQGIGNTIYF.

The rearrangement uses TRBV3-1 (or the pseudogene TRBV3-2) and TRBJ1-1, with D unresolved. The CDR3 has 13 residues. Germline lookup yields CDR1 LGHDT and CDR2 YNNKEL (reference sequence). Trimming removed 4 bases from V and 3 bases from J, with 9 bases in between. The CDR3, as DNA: TGTGCCAGCAGCCGAAGACACGACACTGAAGCTTTCTTT. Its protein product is CASSRRHDTEAFF.

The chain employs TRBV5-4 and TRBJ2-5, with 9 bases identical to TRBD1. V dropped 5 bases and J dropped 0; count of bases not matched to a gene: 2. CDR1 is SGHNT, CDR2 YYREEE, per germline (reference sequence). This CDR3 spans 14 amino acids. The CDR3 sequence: CASSRTGDQETQYF. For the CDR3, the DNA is TGTGCCAGCAGTCGGACAGGGGACCAAGAGACCCAGTACTTC.